Presented here are 9 T cell receptor beta chains from one specimen sequenced in a study of blood T cells in healthy people across ages. The use of a sample-barcoded 5' primer and a J-beta primer mix characterized a second PCR of 7 to 11 cycles. One entry per CDR3 protein results from TCRdb running MiXCR on the 5' RACE reads. The sample carries around 2 million distinct CDR3 sequences, about two fifths recorded once. The sequencing sample was made of blood. These receptors were collected from a human donor in good health.

In its sample, this clonotype was seen a few times. The chain combines TRBV7-3 with TRBJ1-2, with D unclear. The V gene's germline CDR1 is SGHTA and CDR2 FQGTGA. V shed 2 bases and J shed 1 base, with 11 bases lying between them. The CDR3 contains 15 residues. CDR3 sequence: CASSLYFGSNYGYTF. CDR3 in DNA: TGTGCCAGCAGCTTATATTTCGGCAGTAACTATGGCTACACCTTC.

V gene TRBV24-1 combines with J gene TRBJ1-2, with 8 bases aligning to TRBD1. The CDR3 is 15 residues long. Losses at the gene ends were 1 base for V and 2 bases for J; bases not matched to a gene: 2. Germline CDR1 reads KGHDR; CDR2 reads SFDVKD. The chain's CDR3 is CATSDFRGPNYGYTF. As DNA, the CDR3 is TGTGCCACCAGTGATTTCAGGGGGCCAAACTATGGCTACACCTTC.

In this sample, this clonotype turned up a few times. This chain uses TRBV4-1 with TRBJ2-3, with 7 bases aligning to TRBD1. Germline trimming cut 8 bases from V and 0 bases from J; bases unmatched to any gene: 8. Germline loops: CDR1 MGHRA, CDR2 YSYEKL. This CDR3 is 15 amino acids long. Written as DNA, the CDR3 is TGCGCCAGCTTATCGAGACAGGGTAGCACAGATACGCAGTATTTT. Its protein product is CASLSRQGSTDTQYF.

The V gene is TRBV7-9, the J gene TRBJ1-1; no firm D call. The V and J ends lost 1 base and 5 bases respectively, with 17 bases between them. The CDR3 totals 16 residues. CDR1 and CDR2 from the germline V gene are SEHNR and FQNEAQ (reference sequence). CDR3 protein: CASSLGVGRPGTEAFF. The CDR3, as DNA: TGTGCCAGCAGCTTAGGGGTCGGGAGGCCGGGAACTGAAGCTTTCTTT.

About this clonotype: Likely a read error: the CDR3 ends without its conserved phenylalanine or tryptophan. The V gene is TRBV29-1, the J gene TRBJ1-2; no clear D. V was clipped by 7 bases and J by 1 base, with 10 bases between them. The CDR3 contains 12 residues. CDR1 SQVTM and CDR2 ANQGSEA come from the germline V gene. In DNA form, the CDR3 reads TGCAGCGCCTTACTCGGTAACTATGGCTACACCTTG. This codes for CSALLGNYGYTL.

The rearrangement links TRBV20-1 to TRBJ2-6; D remains unclear. V lost 2 bases and J 0 bases, leaving 11 bases between the germline ends. Germline assignment: CDR1 DFQATT and CDR2 SNEGSKA (reference sequence). The length of the CDR3 is 16 residues. This CDR3 is CSARQYYYSGANVLTF. DNA of the CDR3: TGCAGTGCTAGACAGTACTATTACTCTGGGGCCAACGTCCTGACTTTC.

The J gene is TRBJ2-3, the V gene TRBV4-3; 8 bases map to TRBD2. The length of the CDR3 is 18 residues. Germline V gene data show CDR1 as LGHNA and CDR2 as YSLEER. Trimming took 1 base from V and 0 from J; bases not matched to a gene: 9. The CDR3 nucleotides are TGCGCCAGCAGCCAAGGATATTGGACTAGCAGTAGCACAGATACGCAGTATTTT. Translated, it gives CASSQGYWTSSSTDTQYF.

This chain links TRBV3-1 with TRBJ2-5; D tentatively fits TRBD1 or TRBD2 (5 bases each). The tail of the sequence fits TRBJ2-7 better, so the J call may be wrong. The CDR3 spans 15 residues. Germline V gene sequence: CDR1 LGHDT, CDR2 YNNKEL (reference sequence). The CDR3 DNA sequence: TGTGCCAGCAGCCGGTTGGGAGAAGGGGTCAGCGAGCAGTACTTC. Its protein product is CASSRLGEGVSEQYF.

This chain uses TRBV12-3 or TRBV12-4 with TRBJ2-5, with D uncertain. V was cut by 5 bases and J by 3 bases, with 16 bases left in between. The CDR3 has 15 residues. CDR3 DNA sequence: TGTGCCAGCAGTCCTCTGGGAACCCAAAAAGAGACCCAGTACTTC. Protein: CASSPLGTQKETQYF.